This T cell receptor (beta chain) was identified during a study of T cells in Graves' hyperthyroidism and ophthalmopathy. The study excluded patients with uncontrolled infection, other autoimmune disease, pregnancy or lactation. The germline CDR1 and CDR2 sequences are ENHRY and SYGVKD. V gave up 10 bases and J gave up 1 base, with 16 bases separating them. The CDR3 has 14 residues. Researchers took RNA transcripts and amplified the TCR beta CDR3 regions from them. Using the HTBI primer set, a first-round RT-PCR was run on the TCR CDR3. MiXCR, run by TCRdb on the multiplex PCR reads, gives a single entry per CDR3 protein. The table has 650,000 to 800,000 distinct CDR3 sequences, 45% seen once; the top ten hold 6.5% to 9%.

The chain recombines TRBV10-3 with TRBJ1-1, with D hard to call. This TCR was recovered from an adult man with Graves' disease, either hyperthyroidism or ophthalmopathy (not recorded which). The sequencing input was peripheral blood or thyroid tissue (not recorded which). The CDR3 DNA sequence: TGTGCCACAACGCCCGGAACGGGGAACACTGAAGCTTTCTTT. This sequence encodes CATTPGTGNTEAFF.